One TCR beta chain is described in this entry. The data were produced by immunoSEQ multiplex PCR, yet TCRdb's version contains in-frame clones alone and is incomplete. In the table there are roughly 250,000 clones, around 83% of which are singletons. This specimen belongs to a study of blood T cell repertoires in COVID-19. The V end lost 4 bases, the J end lost 4 bases, and 5 bases lay between the germline ends. The CDR3 covers 11 residues. The germline V gene has CDR1 SNHLY and CDR2 FYNNEI. This sequence was found in a man between 40 and 49 years old with active or convalescent COVID-19. The chain combines TRBV2 with TRBJ2-7; no firm D call. The sequenced material came from peripheral blood. The CDR3 DNA is TGTGCCAGCAGTGTCCTTTACGAGCAGTACTTC. The encoded protein is CASSVLYEQYF.